These 23 T cell receptor beta chains share one sample of origin, sequenced in a study of blood T cell repertoires in COVID-19. The assay was immunoSEQ multiplex PCR, and TCRdb's table has in-frame clones only and misses some. Counted here are 300,000 or so clones, about 87% occurring once; the ten biggest clones make up 3.5% to 4.5%. Sequenced material: peripheral blood. The source of these receptors is a woman between 40 and 50 years old with acute or convalescent COVID-19.

The chain is built from TRBV9 and TRBJ1-1; 7 positions agree with TRBD1. The CDR3 runs 14 residues. Trimming at V came to 7 bases and at J to 4 bases, leaving 10 bases not matched to a gene. The germline V gene has CDR1 SGDLS and CDR2 YYNGEE. The CDR3 region is CASAGGAGSTEAFF. In DNA, the CDR3 is TGTGCCAGCGCAGGGGGTGCGGGGTCCACTGAAGCTTTCTTT. Looking up the rest from reference TRBV9 and TRBJ1-1 gives the full variable domain: DSGVTQTPKHLITATGQRVTLRCSPRSGDLSVYWYQQSLDQGLQFLIQYYNGEERAKGNILERFSAQQFPDLHSELNLSSLELGDSALYFCASAGGAGSTEAFFGQGTRLTVV.

V gene TRBV11-2 combines with J gene TRBJ2-4; tentatively, D is TRBD1 (7 bases). This CDR3 has 15 residues. Trimming took off 5 bases at V and 5 bases at J, with 16 bases between the two ends. Germline assignment: CDR1 SGHAT and CDR2 FQNNGV. CDR3 nucleotide sequence: TGTGCCAGCAGCACCCGGCAGGGGGGCGAAAACATTCAGTACTTC. Amino acids: CASSTRQGGENIQYF. The variable domain in full, completed from reference TRBV11-2 and TRBJ2-4, reads EAGVAQSPRYKIIEKRQSVAFWCNPISGHATLYWYQQILGQGPKLLIQFQNNGVVDDSQLPKDRFSAERLKGVDSTLKIQPAKLEDSAVYLCASSTRQGGENIQYFGAGTRLSVL.

The rearrangement uses TRBV19 and TRBJ1-1; D is unclear. V dropped 3 bases and J dropped 4 bases, with 15 bases sitting between them. The CDR3 runs to 15 residues. Germline-derived CDR1 and CDR2 are LNHDA and SQIVND (reference sequence). The DNA for the CDR3 is TGTGCCAGTAGTATTTTGGAGGGCCGGGTCACTGAAGCTTTCTTT. Its translation: CASSILEGRVTEAFF. Full variable domain (outside the CDR3, taken from reference TRBV19 and TRBJ1-1): DGGITQSPKYLFRKEGQNVTLSCEQNLNHDAMYWYRQDPGQGLRLIYYSQIVNDFQKGDIAEGYSVSREKKESFPLTVTSAQKNPTAFYLCASSILEGRVTEAFFGQGTRLTVV.

This clone was seen only once. This chain joins TRBV7-6 and TRBJ1-2, with 7 bases aligning to TRBD1. The germline V gene encodes CDR1 SGHVS and CDR2 FNYEAQ. The CDR3 spans 17 residues. V lost 5 bases to trimming and J lost 8 bases; unmatched junction nucleotides: 20. Here the CDR3 DNA reads TGTGCCAGCAGCCCCTCCTCACGCCAATACAGGGGCGGAGGCTACACCTTC. Translated: CASSPSSRQYRGGGYTF.

V gene TRBV3-1 (or the pseudogene TRBV3-2) combines with J gene TRBJ1-2, with TRBD1 matching 7 bases. V was clipped by 1 base and J by 7 bases; unmatched bases: 3. In germline, CDR1 is LGHDT, CDR2 YNNKEL (reference sequence). This CDR3 is 13 amino acids long. CDR3 DNA: TGTGCCAGCAGCCAAGGACAGGGACGTGGCTACACCTTC. Translated: CASSQGQGRGYTF.

The chain combines TRBV18 with TRBJ1-2; 7 bases match TRBD1. V lost 4 bases and J lost 10; bases outside the gene matches: 15. There are 15 residues in the CDR3. Germline CDR1 KGHSH, CDR2 LQKENI. CDR3 DNA sequence: TGTGCCAGCTCACTGCTGGACAGGCGTGTTGGGTCCTACACCTTC. Its translation: CASSLLDRRVGSYTF. Full variable domain (missing parts from reference TRBV18 and TRBJ1-2): NAGVMQNPRHLVRRRGQEARLRCSPMKGHSHVYWYRQLPEEGLKFMVYLQKENIIDESGMPKERFSAEFPKEGPSILRIQQVVRGDSAAYFCASSLLDRRVGSYTFGSGTRLTVV.

V is TRBV11-2 and J is TRBJ1-6, with no clear D. The CDR3 loop spans 14 amino acids. V lost 4 bases and J 3 bases, leaving 7 bases between the germline ends. From germline, CDR1 is SGHAT and CDR2 FQNNGV. The CDR3 bases are TGTGCCAGCAGCTCTATCCACTATAATTCACCCCTCCACTTT. This encodes CASSSIHYNSPLHF.

The rearrangement joins TRBV4-1 to TRBJ1-2; 8 nucleotides align to TRBD1. The trim removed 1 base at V and 3 bases at J, leaving 7 bases unmatched. This CDR3 is 16 amino acids long. Germline CDR1 is MGHRA and CDR2 is YSYEKL. CDR3 residues: CASSQVSGTGDYGYTF. DNA of the CDR3: TGCGCCAGCAGCCAAGTATCCGGGACAGGCGACTATGGCTACACCTTC.

Here the CDR3 DNA reads TGTGCCAGCAGCCCCCTTCGGGGTTTAGAAGCTTTCTTT. As protein: CASSPLRGLEAFF. The chain employs TRBV7-2 and TRBJ1-1; D remains unclear. The CDR3 length is 13 residues. Germline V gene sequence: CDR1 SGHTA, CDR2 FQGNSA. The V gene lost 5 bases and the J gene lost 8 bases, with 15 bases spanning the gap. The whole variable domain, filled in from reference TRBV7-2 and TRBJ1-1, reads GAGVSQSPSNKVTEKGKDVELRCDPISGHTALYWYRQSLGQGLEFLIYFQGNSAPDKSGLPSDRFSAERTGGSVSTLTIQRTQQEDSAVYLCASSPLRGLEAFFGQGTRLTVV.

V is TRBV5-1 and J is TRBJ2-5, with D tentatively TRBD2 (5 bases). The germline V gene encodes CDR1 SGHRS and CDR2 YFSETQ. The length of the CDR3 is 14 residues. V was clipped by 0 bases and J by 5 bases, with 11 bases between them. This chain's CDR3 is CASSLAPTGETQYF. CDR3 sequence (DNA): TGCGCCAGCAGCTTGGCTCCGACGGGGGAGACCCAGTACTTC. The full variable domain, rest sourced from reference TRBV5-1 and TRBJ2-5, is KAGVTQTPRYLIKTRGQQVTLSCSPISGHRSVSWYQQTPGQGLQFLFEYFSETQRNKGNFPGRFSGRQFSNSRSEMNVSTLELGDSALYLCASSLAPTGETQYFGPGTRLLVL.

V and J are TRBV21-1 and TRBJ2-7; the table's TRBD1 call for D was not verified on the DNA. TRBV21-1 is given as a pseudogene. This CDR3 is 14 amino acids long. CDR3 residues: CASSTDSRSYEQYV. DNA for the CDR3: TGTGCCAGCAGCACGGACAGTCGGTCCTACGAGCAGTACGTC.

The chain joins TRBV4-2 to TRBJ2-3, with 9 bases fitting TRBD2. The CDR3 runs to 16 residues. V was pared by 0 bases and J by 2 bases, with 3 bases of the junction left unmatched. Germline lookup yields CDR1 LGHNA and CDR2 YNFKEQ. The CDR3 DNA reads as TGTGCCAGCAGCCAAGAGCAGCGGGGGGCCACAGATACGCAGTATTTT. This encodes CASSQEQRGATDTQYF.

The genes are TRBV6-2 or TRBV6-3 and TRBJ1-1, with a tentative D call TRBD1 (6 bases). The V end was cut by 4 bases, the J end by 5 bases, with 14 bases between. Germline CDR1 is MNHEY and CDR2 is SVGEGT. This CDR3 has 14 amino acids. CDR3 sequence: CASSSRGWRTEAFF. CDR3 nucleotides: TGTGCCAGCAGTTCCAGGGGCTGGAGAACTGAAGCTTTCTTT.

This sequence joins TRBV3-1 (or the pseudogene TRBV3-2) and TRBJ1-2; weak D call: TRBD1 (6 bases). CDR1 is LGHDT, CDR2 YNNKEL, per germline (reference sequence). V was shortened by 0 bases and J by 8 bases, with 13 bases between the two germline ends. The CDR3 is 14 residues long. The CDR3 bases are TGTGCCAGCAGCCAAGATTTCCAGGGACAAGGCTACACCTTC. This sequence encodes CASSQDFQGQGYTF.

The rearrangement links TRBV5-1 to TRBJ1-1, with a weak D call TRBD1 (5 bases). The CDR3 spans 12 residues. The V end was cut by 1 base, the J end by 7 bases, with 8 bases between. The germline gives CDR1 SGHRS, CDR2 YFSETQ. CDR3 region: CASSLTGNEAFF. Written as DNA, the CDR3 is TGCGCCAGCAGCTTGACAGGCAATGAAGCTTTCTTT.

The gene calls are TRBV18 and TRBJ2-1; D is undetermined. CDR3 length equals 15 residues. Looked up from germline, CDR1 is KGHSH and CDR2 is LQKENI. The V and J ends lost 2 bases and 0 bases respectively, with 8 bases between them. In nucleotides, the CDR3 is TGTGCCAGCTCACCATTAGCCCCCTCCTACAATGAGCAGTTCTTC. Translation: CASSPLAPSYNEQFF. The full variable domain, rest sourced from reference TRBV18 and TRBJ2-1, is NAGVMQNPRHLVRRRGQEARLRCSPMKGHSHVYWYRQLPEEGLKFMVYLQKENIIDESGMPKERFSAEFPKEGPSILRIQQVVRGDSAAYFCASSPLAPSYNEQFFGPGTRLTVL.

This chain links TRBV2 with TRBJ2-2; 9 bases match TRBD2. V was clipped by 2 bases and J by 1 base; unmatched bases: 2. Germline CDR1 and CDR2: SNHLY and FYNNEI. The length of the CDR3 is 16 residues. The CDR3 loop reads CASSELRGGNTGELFF. In DNA form, the CDR3 reads TGTGCCAGCAGTGAACTGCGGGGGGGGAACACCGGGGAGCTGTTTTTT.

V is TRBV5-4 and J is TRBJ2-1; 13 bases agree with TRBD2. J gave up 6 bases and V 1 base, and 4 bases lay outside the gene matches. The CDR3 covers 16 residues. CDR1 is SGHNT and CDR2 is YYREEE in the germline V gene (reference sequence). The CDR3 reads CASSLPLAGGANEQFF. The CDR3 nucleotides read TGTGCCAGCAGCTTGCCACTAGCGGGGGGGGCCAATGAGCAGTTCTTC.

The rearrangement uses TRBV4-1 and TRBJ2-1; 7 bases line up with TRBD1. This CDR3 spans 13 amino acids. CDR1 is MGHRA and CDR2 is YSYEKL in the germline V gene. Losses at the gene ends were 4 bases for V and 7 bases for J; bases not matched to a gene: 4. CDR3 nucleotide sequence: TGCGCCAGCAGCCTGGGACAGAGGAATGAGCAGTTCTTC. Its protein product is CASSLGQRNEQFF.

The V and J genes are TRBV2 and TRBJ2-3; D gene ambiguous. V was shortened by 7 bases and J by 0 bases, with 14 bases between the two germline ends. This CDR3 contains 15 residues. Germline CDR1 and CDR2: SNHLY and FYNNEI. The CDR3 reads CASNPRLSSTDTQYF. The CDR3 nucleotides are TGTGCCAGCAACCCCAGACTCTCTAGCACAGATACGCAGTATTTT.

This chain connects TRBV10-3 to TRBJ2-7; 8 nucleotides line up with TRBD1. In germline, CDR1 is ENHRY, CDR2 SYGVKD. V lost 9 bases, J lost 2 bases, and 6 bases stayed unmatched. This CDR3 is built from 13 residues. CDR3 nucleotides: TGTGCCATTGGACAGGGCGAAACCTACGAGCAGTACGTC. Residues: CAIGQGETYEQYV.

About this clone: The same CDR3 is also encoded by other DNA sequences in this sample. The chain combines TRBV28 with TRBJ1-2; TRBD1 is a possible D gene (6 bases). The CDR3 is 11 amino acids. Trimming left V 3 bases short and J 8 bases short, with 7 bases between. The germline gives CDR1 MDHEN, CDR2 SYDVKM. The chain's CDR3 is CASSFRGGYTF. CDR3 coding DNA: TGTGCCAGCAGTTTCAGGGGAGGCTACACCTTC.

This clone was detected only once. The chain combines TRBV30 with TRBJ1-6; TRBD1 is a possible D gene (5 bases). The length of the CDR3 is 13 residues. Germline V gives CDR1 GTSNPN, CDR2 SVGIG (reference sequence). The V end was cut by 5 bases, the J end by 5 bases, with 10 bases between. CDR3 sequence: CAWGRRDNSPLHF. The CDR3 DNA sequence: TGTGCCTGGGGGCGCAGGGATAATTCACCCCTCCACTTT.